These 18 T cell receptor beta chains came from one sample sequenced in a study of vaccination effects on CD4 cells after COVID-19. Some clones are missing from TCRdb's copy, which holds only in-frame ones; the method was immunoSEQ multiplex PCR. The table lists about 70,000 clones, more than 65% of them singletons. Viral peptide pools were used in the ViraFEST assay to expand antigen-specific CD4+ T cells, and sequencing came afterward. Scientists isolated CD4+ T cells after an approximately 11-day culture period ended. The person's infection with SARS-CoV-2, confirmed by PCR, took place between March and December 2020. No antigen has been assigned to these receptors. The sample consisted of CD4+ T cells from PBMCs cultured with HIV peptides, taken before COVID-19 vaccination. Noted subset: HIV-1 Nef peptide pool negative control/reference culture. The source is a human donor who had a prior SARS-CoV-2 infection.

This clone appeared a few times. The chain links TRBV6-5 to TRBJ2-3; tentative D call: TRBD2 (5 bases). The CDR3 consists of 14 residues. Germline V lookup: CDR1 MNHEY, CDR2 SVGAGI. Trimming removed 6 bases at V and 2 bases at J, with 12 bases between. The CDR3 DNA sequence: TGTGCCAGCAGCCTACTAGATATCACAGATACGCAGTATTTT. Translation gives CASSLLDITDTQYF.

The V call is TRBV30, the J call TRBJ1-1; possible D gene TRBD1, 5 bases. V lost 0 bases to trimming and J lost 9 bases, with 11 bases between them. Germline assignment: CDR1 GTSNPN and CDR2 SVGIG (reference sequence). The length of the CDR3 is 12 residues. The CDR3 here is CAWSVVYRQAFF. Written as DNA, the CDR3 is TGTGCCTGGAGTGTAGTGTACAGGCAAGCTTTCTTT.

This chain joins TRBV7-9 and TRBJ1-2; TRBD1 agrees at 8 bases. The CDR3 is 12 amino acids. The ends lost 6 bases at V and 7 bases at J; junction bases unmatched: 4. Looked up from germline, CDR1 is SEHNR and CDR2 is FQNEAQ (reference sequence). This chain's CDR3 is CASRRTGSGYTF. DNA of the CDR3: TGTGCCAGCAGACGGACAGGGAGTGGCTACACCTTC.

V gene TRBV28 combines with J gene TRBJ2-3; no reliable D call. The CDR3 is made up of 15 amino acids. Trimming stripped 2 bases from V and 2 bases from J, with 11 bases between. Germline V gene data show CDR1 as MDHEN and CDR2 as SYDVKM. CDR3 coding DNA: TGTGCCAGCAGTTTAAAGCCAATCCCCACAGATACGCAGTATTTT. This gives the protein CASSLKPIPTDTQYF.

The chain links TRBV9 to TRBJ1-1; unclear D gene. The CDR3 contains 16 residues. Germline assignment: CDR1 SGDLS and CDR2 YYNGEE. V was pared by 0 bases and J by 1 base, with 13 bases between. CDR3 DNA: TGTGCCAGCAGCGTAGCCCCTTTCCCCGGGAACACTGAAGCTTTCTTT. Protein: CASSVAPFPGNTEAFF. Looking up the rest from reference TRBV9 and TRBJ1-1 gives the full variable domain: DSGVTQTPKHLITATGQRVTLRCSPRSGDLSVYWYQQSLDQGLQFLIQYYNGEERAKGNILERFSAQQFPDLHSELNLSSLELGDSALYFCASSVAPFPGNTEAFFGQGTRLTVV.

This clone appeared many times. The chain is built from TRBV12-3 or TRBV12-4 and TRBJ2-3, with D possibly TRBD1 on 5 matching bases. The CDR3 has 12 amino acids. With 6 bases removed from V and 2 bases from J, the gap between germline ends came to 6 bases. The CDR3 DNA reads TGTGCCAGCAGGGACAACACAGATACGCAGTATTTT. Its translation: CASRDNTDTQYF.

The chain carries TRBV6-5 and TRBJ2-7, with 12 bases identical to TRBD2. This CDR3 is 13 amino acids long. From germline, CDR1 is MNHEY and CDR2 SVGAGI. Trimming at V came to 6 bases and at J to 8 bases, leaving 5 bases not matched to a gene. The CDR3 DNA sequence: TGTGCCAGCAGCCCGACTAGCGGGAGACAGCAGTACTTC. Protein product: CASSPTSGRQQYF.

In DNA form, the CDR3 reads TGTGCCAGCAGTGACAGGGGAGGTGAGCAGTTCTTC. It specifies CASSDRGGEQFF. This chain links TRBV2 with TRBJ2-1; D possibly matches TRBD1 or TRBD2 (6 bases each). Germline assignment: CDR1 SNHLY and CDR2 FYNNEI. The CDR3 has 12 residues. V was cut by 3 bases and J by 9 bases, with 9 bases left in between.

J is TRBJ1-1 and V is TRBV5-4, with D perhaps matching TRBD1 (5 bases). This CDR3 region has 13 residues. V was cut by 2 bases and J by 4 bases, with 9 bases left in between. The germline gives CDR1 SGHNT, CDR2 YYREEE (reference sequence). CDR3 protein: CASSFEGSTEAFF. In nucleotides, the CDR3 is TGTGCCAGCAGCTTCGAGGGGAGCACTGAAGCTTTCTTT.

The chain joins TRBV5-4 to TRBJ2-3; D may be TRBD1 or TRBD2 (5 bases each). Germline V gene sequence: CDR1 SGHNT, CDR2 YYREEE (reference sequence). V gave up 2 bases and J gave up 1 base, with 14 bases separating them. This CDR3 has 16 amino acids. CDR3 amino acids: CASSFPSGPGTDTQYF. The CDR3 DNA is TGTGCCAGCAGCTTTCCATCGGGACCCGGCACAGATACGCAGTATTTT.

CDR3 in amino acids: CASSYSGSSYNEQFF. CDR3 nucleotides: TGTGCCAGCAGCTATAGCGGGAGCTCCTACAATGAGCAGTTCTTC. J is TRBJ2-1 and V is TRBV6-2 or TRBV6-3, with TRBD2 matching over 9 bases. The V and J ends lost 6 bases and 0 bases, in that order; junction bases with no gene match: 3. Germline V gives CDR1 MNHEY, CDR2 SVGEGT. The CDR3 has 15 residues.

V gene TRBV5-1 combines with J gene TRBJ1-2; TRBD1 is a possible D gene (6 bases). V lost 4 bases and J 4 bases, leaving 14 bases between the germline ends. The germline V gene has CDR1 SGHRS and CDR2 YFSETQ. CDR3 length: 14 amino acids. The CDR3 DNA reads as TGCGCCAGCAGCCAACTACAGGGAACCTATGGCTACACCTTC. Translation: CASSQLQGTYGYTF.

The gene calls are TRBV12-5 and TRBJ2-7; the D gene could be TRBD1 or TRBD2 (6 bases each). The CDR3 is 16 residues long. The V gene's germline CDR1 is LGHNT and CDR2 FRNRAP. Trimming removed 5 bases at V and 4 bases at J, with 21 bases between. The CDR3: CASGLEYGGGGYEQYF. The CDR3 nucleotides read TGTGCTAGTGGTCTGGAGTATGGAGGGGGTGGGTACGAGCAGTACTTC.

The rearrangement uses TRBV11-2 and TRBJ2-4; D is undetermined. The CDR3 runs 12 residues. Trimming took 2 bases from V and 6 from J, leaving 5 bases between them. Per the germline V gene, CDR1 is SGHAT and CDR2 is FQNNGV. The CDR3 region has the DNA TGTGCCAGCAGCTTAATTGGAAACATTCAGTACTTC. Its translation is CASSLIGNIQYF. The variable domain in full, with the rest retrieved from reference TRBV11-2 and TRBJ2-4, is EAGVAQSPRYKIIEKRQSVAFWCNPISGHATLYWYQQILGQGPKLLIQFQNNGVVDDSQLPKDRFSAERLKGVDSTLKIQPAKLEDSAVYLCASSLIGNIQYFGAGTRLSVL.

This chain uses TRBV9 with TRBJ2-5; D call uncertain. Trimming took off 3 bases at V and 5 bases at J, with 17 bases between the two ends. The germline V gene has CDR1 SGDLS and CDR2 YYNGEE. The length of the CDR3 is 15 residues. CDR3 nucleotide sequence: TGTGCCAGCAGCGGGTCAACGGGTTCTTTGGAGACCCAGTACTTC. This translates into CASSGSTGSLETQYF. The variable domain in full, completed from reference TRBV9 and TRBJ2-5, reads DSGVTQTPKHLITATGQRVTLRCSPRSGDLSVYWYQQSLDQGLQFLIQYYNGEERAKGNILERFSAQQFPDLHSELNLSSLELGDSALYFCASSGSTGSLETQYFGPGTRLLVL.

This sequence joins TRBV7-3 and TRBJ2-3; no clear D gene. This CDR3 is 12 amino acids long. Germline V gene sequence: CDR1 SGHTA, CDR2 FQGTGA. With 5 bases removed from V and 6 bases from J, the gap between germline ends came to 9 bases. The CDR3 is CASSQSGDTQYF. The CDR3 DNA follows: TGTGCCAGCAGCCAGTCCGGTGATACGCAGTATTTT.

This sequence joins TRBV10-1 and TRBJ2-7; the D is unclear. Germline CDR1 reads WNHNN; CDR2 reads SYGVQD (reference sequence). The CDR3 consists of 12 residues. The CDR3 DNA is TGCGCTTATTGCTTCGTCTCCTACGAGCAGTACTTC. Translation: CAYCFVSYEQYF.

CDR3 sequence reads: CAWSVLGGRATNEKLFF. The CDR3 DNA is TGTGCCTGGAGTGTACTGGGGGGTAGGGCAACTAATGAAAAACTGTTTTTT. The chain couples TRBV30 to TRBJ1-4; possible D gene TRBD1, 5 bases. Germline assignment: CDR1 GTSNPN and CDR2 SVGIG (reference sequence). The CDR3 length is 17 residues. V lost 0 bases and J 0 bases, leaving 14 bases between the germline ends.